Here is one TCR beta chain with its context. The specificity of this receptor is unknown. No quality values exist for individual bases; no much larger clone is one base distant. The germline V gene (reference sequence) sets CDR1 to MNHEY and CDR2 to SMNVEV. The CDR3, from cysteine to phenylalanine, totals 17 residues. Only the CDR3 DNA stays, 51 bases, in frame from base 1. Germline trimming: 4 bases from V, 9 bases from J; junction bases outside gene matches: 15. This sample stems from a study of blood T cell repertoires in COVID-19 (dated by TCRdb to about 2020). Study-wide context: Samples covering the acute and convalescent phases of COVID-19 were provided by collaborators in the United States, Italy and Spain. The material from the prospective study consisted of cDNA or gDNA derived from T cells, B-cell-depleted T cells, or PBMCs. Subjects who had been exposed to COVID-19, were actively infected with it, or had recovered from it provided the deeply sampled blood TCRbeta repertoires that made up the dataset. The repertoires were released in a freely available public database intended as a resource for research on the immune response to SARS-CoV-2. The samples were drawn from the first 160 participants of the ongoing ImmuneRACE study and from 1,254 subjects provided by 6 global collaborators. Sample metadata almost always included a de-identified subject ID, COVID-19 status, age in years and sex. HLA class I and class II types, where available, came from metadata supplied by the sample provider rather than from assay-based typing.

Overall study outcomes, separate from this receptor: The quantity of clinical and demographic metadata differed by source and by participant and was supplied without curation.

TCRbeta CDR3 regions were amplified from genomic DNA by means of the immunoSEQ Assay, a bias-controlled multiplex PCR. The authors' pipeline ran thus. Within the assay, amplification of reference gene primers was used to estimate how many nucleated cells each sample contained. To quantify the absolute abundance of each unique TCRbeta CDR3 rearrangement, sequence reads were collapsed and filtered. For each sample, productive Simpson clonality was calculated as the square root of Simpson's diversity index across productive rearrangements. Drawn from immuneACCESS, this table holds only the in-frame rearrangements with V and J called that TCRdb kept. Clones are partly lost; checked studies trace under half to an unresolved V gene and leave the rest unexplained. For V, J and clone size, that table is used; D and trimming come from the DNA. The sample data list 300,000 to 350,000 clones, and 90% of these were observed just once. 3.5% to 4.5% of the sample goes to the ten largest clones.

Participants in the prospective study were aged roughly 18 to 89 years, lived in 20 to 25 United States geographic areas, and enrolled through a virtual design. To assign participants to cohorts, the prospective study relied on clinical history that participants themselves reported in a screening survey and a study questionnaire. Each participant in the prospective study had whole blood, serum and a nasopharyngeal or oropharyngeal swab collected by mobile phlebotomists. Additional blood draws and questionnaires over an approximately two-month period could optionally be provided by prospective study participants. Prospective study blood samples were shipped either frozen or at room temperature before DNA extraction.

In this chain, TRBV27 is recombined with TRBJ2-1; 10 middle bases align to TRBD2. Sequences were obtained from PBMCs or T cells enriched from blood (not recorded which). This TCR came from a woman aged 18-29 years with acute COVID-19. The nucleotide sequence reads TGTGCCAGCAGTTCCCCGATTGATAGCGGGAGGCCCCGTGAGCAGTTCTTC. It encodes CASSSPIDSGRPREQFF.